The entry below describes one T cell receptor beta chain. There is no known antigen for this receptor. Per-nucleotide qualities are absent, and no much larger clonotype sits a single base away. Receptors were amplified or captured by 5' RACE. A second PCR of about 6 to 12 cycles was run with a J-beta primer mix and a sample-barcoded 5' primer. A template-switch 5' adaptor carrying 12 random nucleotides introduced a unique molecular identifier onto each TCR beta cDNA molecule. At least 3 million CDR3-containing paired-end reads were obtained from each sample. First-strand cDNA synthesis was performed from all RNA using the Mint cDNA synthesis kit, with priming by a TRBC-specific oligonucleotide. Following uracil-DNA glycosylase treatment, a first 18-cycle PCR with universal primers M1SS and BC2_uni_R was performed on all cDNA. The study's own analysis went as follows. For normalization, 1 million high-quality reads were randomly selected from each sample, with every read carrying a distinct molecular identifier. Instead of being binned into consensus sequences, reads that shared molecular identifiers were thrown out. CDR3 identification, clonotype clustering and error correction used MiTCR with a Q25 quality threshold and the strictest error-elimination algorithm. A nonparametric unseen species model with Euler transformation was used to estimate lower-bound total TCR beta diversity. The raw public data were reprocessed by TCRdb itself: fastp quality trimming at Q25, MiXCR clonotype calling, in-frame beta chains only. A single entry per CDR3 protein holds the most common genes and DNA from its merged rows. The V and J calls shown here were made by TCRdb, not taken from the authors' results. The sample has some 1,800,000 distinct CDR3 sequences on record, about two fifths of them singletons. 20% to 25% of the sample lies in the top ten.

This specimen comes from a study of blood T cells in healthy people across ages (dated by TCRdb to 2014 to 2015). As for the study more broadly: In model experiments, template switching captured roughly one uniquely barcoded TCR beta cDNA molecule for every two T cells. Age-related changes in TCR beta repertoire diversity were measured in the study by deep sequencing normalized with unique cDNA molecular identifiers. The donors were divided into four age groups: young (average around 16 years), middle-aged (about 39), aged (under 70) and long-lived (roughly 82). To avoid experimental bias, donors of different ages were spread randomly across the sequencing lanes. For two donors (one aged 18 to 30 and one aged 80 or older), the study analyzed two additional independent replicas of 1 million unique cDNA reads from the same blood draw.

Systemically healthy Caucasian individuals from Russia, 39 in total and aged roughly 6 to 100 years, were included as donors. Each donor gave ten milliliters of peripheral blood, collected into EDTA-treated Vacutainer tubes. Ficoll-Paque density-gradient centrifugation was used to isolate PBMCs, with at least 6 million obtained per sample. Trizol reagent was used to extract total RNA from PBMCs, with at least 5.5 micrograms per sample. For every donor, an aliquot of PBMCs went through flow cytometry to measure the percentages of naive CD45RAhigh/CD27high T cells. From the cysteine through the phenylalanine, the CDR3 covers 13 amino acids. This entry keeps only the CDR3 DNA: 39 bases, framed from base 1. Compared with germline, V lacks 5 bases and J lacks 6 bases; bases without a gene match: 7. As encoded in the germline V gene (reference sequence), CDR1 is DFQATT while CDR2 is SNEGSKA. Study-wide findings and limitations: Observed TCR beta diversity correlated strongly with the percentage of naive T cells measured by flow cytometry. As age increased, observed TCR beta diversity per million T cells dropped in a roughly linear way, and a significant reduction was already evident by age roughly 40. Conclusive comparison of naive and antigen-experienced compartments was prevented by the profiling of bulk unsorted PBMCs. Estimates of total diversity based on one million sequenced T cells were considered lower bounds and underestimates. The long-lived group showed more naive CD4+ T cells, fewer expanded clones and increased TCR diversity than the aged group, suggesting age selection. The CMV infection status of donors was not known, potentially confounding age-related changes in expanded clonotypes.

The chain is assembled from TRBV20-1 and TRBJ1-2, with 9 middle bases fitting TRBD1. The TCR was taken from a human donor in good health. The specimen was blood. The DNA sequence is given as TGCAGTGCTTGGACAGGGGTGAAGGATGGCTACACCTTC. This gives the protein CSAWTGVKDGYTF.